This T cell receptor beta chain was captured by sequencing in a study of regulatory dendritic cells for organ transplantation. Study-wide findings and caveats: Alloreactive memory CD8+ T cell pools varied considerably between individuals. Among resting subsets, memory CD8+ cells contained the most alloreactive clonotypes. Naive T cells showed high diversity, memory cells less, memory CD8+ least.

Data came from immunoSEQ multiplex PCR; TCRdb stores just in-frame clones and leaves some out. Of approximately 11,000 clones detected, about 81% appear once; the ten largest clones hold about 2.6%. Germline values: CDR1 KGHSH, CDR2 LQKENI. CDR3 length equals 15 residues. The V gene end was trimmed by 3 bases and the J gene end by 5 bases; junction bases not matched to a gene: 3. For this clone: What it recognizes is unknown.

Sorted subsets were CFSE-labeled and cultured less than six days with allogeneic dendritic cells. CD4+ or CD8+ T cells were sorted as naive CD45RA+ or memory CD45RO+. This chain links TRBV18 with TRBJ2-1, with TRBD2 identical over 11 bases. This receptor was identified in a human donor in good health. The sample consisted of memory CD4+ T cells from blood cultured with regulatory dendritic cells. This sample's subset: CD45RO+ memory T cells. CDR3 sequence reads: CASSPSGGANNEQFF. The CDR3 DNA reads TGTGCCAGCTCACCTAGCGGGGGGGCTAACAATGAGCAGTTCTTC.